The rows below give T cell receptor beta chains drawn from one sample of a study of blood T cell repertoires in COVID-19. Measured with immunoSEQ multiplex PCR; TCRdb has only the in-frame clones, and not every one. Of 250,000 to 350,000 clones in the sample, roughly nine tenths were seen once. Material for sequencing was PBMCs or T cells enriched from blood (not recorded which). Source of these receptors: a man between 60 and 75 years old who had recovered from COVID-19. The CDR3 runs from the conserved cysteine through the conserved F or W. The D gene is left open where the match is weak. Rows give clone size only sometimes, using once, few, many, or a class for an expanded clone.

clone_size j_call cdr3_length v_call d_call cdr3_nt cdr3_aa
. TRBJ1-3 15 TRBV7-9 . TGTGCCAGCAGCGGGTGGAACAGCTCTGGAAACACCATATATTTT CASSGWNSSGNTIYF
. TRBJ2-2 16 TRBV5-1 . TGCGCCAGCAGCTTGAAAGGGGTCGGGAACACCGGGGAGCTGTTTTTT CASSLKGVGNTGELFF
. TRBJ2-1 15 TRBV6-5 TRBD1 TGTGCCAGCAGTTCTAGGGGGCCAAGGTTCCATGAGCAGTTCTTC CASSSRGPRFHEQFF
. TRBJ2-7 15 TRBV5-1 . TGCGCCAGCAGCTTGGTAACGGGTAGTCGAAACGAGCAGTACTTC CASSLVTGSRNEQYF
few TRBJ2-2 15 TRBV5-4 . TGTGCCAGCATGATTAGCGGTAGCCTCACCGGGGAGCTGTTTTTT CASMISGSLTGELFF
. TRBJ2-2 13 TRBV5-4 . TGTGCCAGCACGACAGGCCGGGCCGGGGAGCTGTTTTTT CASTTGRAGELFF
once TRBJ1-2 16 TRBV7-9 . TGTGCCAGCAGCTTCGGCCAACTAACACGGAATGATGGCTACACCTTC CASSFGQLTRNDGYTF
. TRBJ1-2 11 TRBV20-1 . TGCAGTGCTAAGGACACCTATGGCTACACCTTC CSAKDTYGYTF
. TRBJ2-7 15 TRBV5-4 TRBD1 TGTGCCAGCAGCTTGACCGGGACAGGGGGCGGAGAGCAGTACTTC CASSLTGTGGGEQYF
few TRBJ1-5 14 TRBV19 TRBD1 TGTGCCAGTAATCGGGGACAGCTCAATCAGCCCCAGCATTTT CASNRGQLNQPQHF
. TRBJ1-1 15 TRBV5-1 . TGCGCCAGCAGCTCTCTAGGCGAAATGAACACTGAAGCTTTCTTT CASSSLGEMNTEAFF
. TRBJ1-6 13 TRBV25-1 . TGTGCCAGCAGTGGCGGCAATAATTCACCCCTCCACTTT CASSGGNNSPLHF
. TRBJ2-7 17 TRBV28 . TGTGCCAGCAGTTTAGAACTGTCGCCAGGCTATGCCTACGAGCAGTACTTC CASSLELSPGYAYEQYF
. TRBJ1-5 15 TRBV24-1 . TGTGCCACCAGTGATCGGGATCCCAAGGTTGGTGGTTTGTTTTTT CATSDRDPKVGGLFF
once TRBJ2-1 17 TRBV3-1/TRBV3-2 TRBD2 TGTGCCAGCAGCCAAGTGCTTGGGACTAGGTCTAACAATGAGCAGTTCTTC CASSQVLGTRSNNEQFF
. TRBJ1-1 17 TRBV7-8 . TGTGCCAGCAGCTTAGCTATTTTGGGAGGGATGGGAACTGAAGCTTTCTTT CASSLAILGGMGTEAFF
. TRBJ2-7 15 TRBV5-8 TRBD1 TGTGCCAGCAGAGAACCGGGACAGGGAACCTACGAGCAGTACTTC CASREPGQGTYEQYF
. TRBJ1-1 13 TRBV14 . TGTGCCAGCAGTCTCACACCTAACACTGAAGCTTTCTTT CASSLTPNTEAFF
. TRBJ2-6 18 TRBV5-1 TRBD2 TGCGCCAGCAGCTGGGGAGGCCTAGCGGGAGGCGGGGCCAACGTCCTGACTTTC CASSWGGLAGGGANVLTF
. TRBJ1-4 14 TRBV5-1 TRBD1 TGCGCCAGCAGCTTGGGACAGGGCGGTGAAAAACTGTTTTTT CASSLGQGGEKLFF
. TRBJ1-2 13 TRBV24-1 TRBD1 TGTGCCACCAGTGAGGGACAGCCCTATGGCTACACCTTC CATSEGQPYGYTF
. TRBJ2-7 13 TRBV29-1 . TGCAGCGTTGAGGCAGGTACATCATACGAGCAGTACTTC CSVEAGTSYEQYF
. TRBJ2-1 14 TRBV9 TRBD1 TGTGCCAGCAGCGACTCGGGACAGGTGGCTGAGCAGTTCTTC CASSDSGQVAEQFF
. TRBJ2-3 15 TRBV11-2 TRBD2 TGTGCCAGCAGGAAAGCGGGGGCGGTCGGAGATACGCAGTATTTT CASRKAGAVGDTQYF
. TRBJ1-5 12 TRBV9 . TGTGCCAGCAGCGTCCAGGTCCCATCCCAGCATTTT CASSVQVPSQHF
. TRBJ1-1 14 TRBV6-5 . TGTGCCAGCAGGCCCCCCCCCGGGGACACTGAAGCTTTCTTT CASRPPPGDTEAFF
. TRBJ2-1 20 TRBV19 TRBD2 TGTGCCAGTAGTAAGGAGGGACTAGCGGGAGGCCCACCGGTCGACAATGAGCAGTTCTTC CASSKEGLAGGPPVDNEQFF
. TRBJ1-4 18 TRBV6-1 TRBD1 TGTGCCAGCAGTGAAGCTGTCCCGGGACAGGGTGAAGGCGAAAAACTGTTTTTT CASSEAVPGQGEGEKLFF